The T cell receptor (beta chain) described here comes from a study of CD8+ T cells in alopecia areata. Study-level background: Affected scalp percentage determined the severity score of treated patients.

As the sequencing template, cDNA was produced by extracting RNA and reverse transcribing it. The protocol was immunoSEQ multiplex PCR, while the TCRdb copy is restricted to in-frame clones and leaves out a portion. The sample records about 140,000 clones, around four fifths being singletons. Germline CDR1 reads SGHAT; CDR2 reads FQNNGV. Trimming removed 1 base from V and 13 bases from J; junction bases left unmatched: 10. CDR3 length: 14 amino acids. Treatment specified: oral pan-JAK inhibitor, 5-10 mg twice daily. This TCR derives from a human donor with alopecia areata. This chain links TRBV11-2 with TRBJ2-1; TRBD2 agrees at 7 bases. The sequences come from CD8+ T cells sorted from blood, collected at week 4, from a patient treated with tofacitinib. In DNA, the CDR3 is TGTGCCAGCAGCTTAGGTCAACTAGCGAGGTATCAGTTCTTC. Residues: CASSLGQLARYQFF.